This T cell receptor (beta chain) appears in the sequencing data of a study of T cell responses to AZD1222 COVID-19 vaccine. Trimming took off 1 base at V and 5 bases at J, with 15 bases between the two ends. Germline V gene sequence: CDR1 SGHRS, CDR2 YFSETQ. This CDR3 contains 15 residues. About this clone: No antigen is known for it.

Only in-frame clones appear in the TCRdb table, and some are missing; sequencing was by immunoSEQ multiplex PCR. The table records about 120,000 clones, about 93% of them present only once. General study results and limits: It was only a handful of AZD1222 recipients who were seropositive at baseline. Repertoires in all cases were sampled only once the peak T cell response had passed. Clonal diversity was possibly underestimated, and white British individuals and females predominated among donors.

The input for sequencing was peripheral blood, taken 28 days after the second AZD1222 dose. The chain carries TRBV5-1 and TRBJ1-1, with a possible D match to TRBD1 (6 bases). The TCR comes from an adult who received the AZD1222 COVID-19 vaccine. This chain's CDR3 is CASSLSPGAATEAFF. In DNA, the CDR3 is TGCGCCAGCAGCTTGAGTCCGGGGGCCGCTACTGAAGCTTTCTTT.